This T cell receptor beta chain was recorded in a study of beta chain features in type 1 diabetes. Overall study findings and caveats: Amplification by PCR could prefer shorter templates, with the same effect in patients and controls. For Type 1 diabetes patients, all four CD4+ subsets carried TCRB CDR3s that were moderately but significantly shorter.

This clone was detected only a few times. The target antigen is unknown. Every isolated RNA sample was fully reverse transcribed, so sequencing captured expressed TCRB transcripts. The table came from immunoSEQ multiplex PCR; TCRdb's copy has only in-frame clones and leaves some out. The sample records 500,000 to 700,000 clones, around 16% being singletons. A single heparinised blood sample, averaging roughly 0.11 L, was obtained per donor. CD45RO/CCR7/CD25/CD127/CD95/CD27 staining was used to isolate CD4+ naive, central memory, regulatory and stem cell-like memory cells by sorting. The sequenced sample consisted of naive CD4+ T cells from blood. This TCR derives from a man aged 18 to 35 in good health.

The DNA for the CDR3 is TGTGCCAGCAGCTTAGCGCTTGGAGACAGGGAGGGAGAGACCCAGTACTTC. Translating it yields CASSLALGDREGETQYF. This sequence joins TRBV7-9 and TRBJ2-5; D is possibly TRBD1 or TRBD2 (7 bases each). Trimming removed 0 bases at V and 4 bases at J, with 18 bases between. CDR1 is SEHNR, CDR2 FQNEAQ, per germline (reference sequence). This CDR3 comprises 17 residues.